Following are 21 T cell receptor beta chains from one sample sequenced in a study of CD8 T cells in ankylosing spondylitis. TCRdb recomputed calls from the 5' RACE reads with MiXCR, one row per CDR3 protein. The sample lists 200,000 to 300,000 distinct CDR3 sequences; 8% to 11% were seen once. The sample was blood, either unsorted or a sorted T cell fraction (not recorded which). The receptors shown here come from a male donor with ankylosing spondylitis or in good health (not recorded which).

This clonotype showed up many times. V gene TRBV20-1 combines with J gene TRBJ2-7, with 11 bases matching TRBD2. The CDR3 extends over 15 amino acids. V dropped 2 bases and J dropped 3; count of bases not matched to a gene: 6. The germline V gene has CDR1 DFQATT and CDR2 SNEGSKA (reference sequence). The CDR3 bases are TGCAGTGCTAGACCTCCCGGGACTAGCGGCTACGAGCAGTACTTC. Amino acids: CSARPPGTSGYEQYF.

Comment on this clonotype: Possible read error: a much larger clone is one base away. The J gene is TRBJ2-3, the V gene TRBV27; 8 positions agree with TRBD1. In germline, CDR1 is MNHEY, CDR2 SMNVEV (reference sequence). The CDR3 loop spans 16 amino acids. CDR3 nucleotides: TGTACCAGCAGTTTAGGGACAGGCTTTTACACAGATACGCAGTATTTT. Amino acid sequence: CTSSLGTGFYTDTQYF.

This clonotype has at least ten counts. The chain couples TRBV9 to TRBJ2-2; TRBD2 matches at 11 bases. This CDR3 spans 16 amino acids. Germline V CDR1 and CDR2: SGDLS, YYNGEE. The V and J ends lost 0 bases and 5 bases, in that order; junction bases with no gene match: 3. CDR3 residues: CASSVDPSGGTGELFF. CDR3 coding DNA: TGTGCCAGCAGCGTAGATCCTAGCGGGGGGACCGGGGAGCTGTTTTTT.

The rearrangement uses TRBV29-1 and TRBJ1-1; 9 positions agree with TRBD1. Germline values: CDR1 SQVTM, CDR2 ANQGSEA. The CDR3 has 13 residues. Trimming at V came to 4 bases and at J to 3 bases, leaving 3 bases not matched to a gene. The CDR3 is CSVGDRGDTEAFF. CDR3 nucleotide sequence: TGCAGCGTTGGTGACAGGGGGGACACTGAAGCTTTCTTT.

The gene calls are TRBV5-1 and TRBJ1-1, with D hard to call. The V gene lost 4 bases and the J gene lost 0 bases, with 13 bases spanning the gap. The CDR3 length is 15 residues. CDR1 SGHRS and CDR2 YFSETQ come from the germline V gene. The CDR3 DNA sequence: TGCGCCAGCAGCCCCCCGACAAATATGAACACTGAAGCTTTCTTT. Amino acids: CASSPPTNMNTEAFF.

The chain carries TRBV6-1 and TRBJ2-4; D gene unclear. Germline V CDR1 and CDR2: MNHNS, SASEGT. V lost 3 bases to trimming and J lost 8 bases, with 14 bases between them. The CDR3 has 14 residues. The CDR3 region is CASSDPRRADIQYF. The CDR3 coding sequence is TGTGCCAGCAGTGATCCCCGCCGGGCCGACATTCAGTACTTC.

Here the CDR3 DNA reads TGTGCCAGCAGTGAAAGCGGCAGGGGCACCTATGGCTACACCTTC. Its protein product is CASSESGRGTYGYTF. The chain employs TRBV2 and TRBJ1-2, with D perhaps matching TRBD1 (6 bases). V dropped 2 bases and J dropped 4 bases, with 14 bases sitting between them. Germline-derived CDR1 and CDR2 are SNHLY and FYNNEI. The CDR3 has 15 residues.

The chain combines TRBV11-3 with TRBJ2-7; 7 bases align to TRBD1. The CDR3 spans 15 residues. V dropped 4 bases and J dropped 3; count of bases not matched to a gene: 9. Germline V gene data show CDR1 as SGHNT and CDR2 as YENEEA. This chain's CDR3 is CASSYGQDEIYEQYF. The CDR3 region has the DNA TGTGCCAGCAGCTACGGACAGGACGAAATCTACGAGCAGTACTTC.

This clonotype was observed a handful of times. The CDR3 region has the DNA TGTGCCAGCAGCTTCTCTAGCGGGGGGCGCACAGATACGCAGTATTTT. Its protein is CASSFSSGGRTDTQYF. The chain has TRBV6-5 and TRBJ2-3; 11 bases match TRBD2. V was clipped by 6 bases and J by 1 base; unmatched bases: 6. The V gene's germline CDR1 is MNHEY and CDR2 SVGAGI. The CDR3 runs to 16 residues.

In its sample, this clonotype was seen many times. The genes are TRBV7-9 and TRBJ2-3; possible D gene TRBD1, 5 bases. In germline, CDR1 is SEHNR, CDR2 FQNEAQ (reference sequence). The V end was cut by 4 bases, the J end by 4 bases, with 12 bases between. This CDR3 contains 14 residues. In nucleotides, the CDR3 is TGTGCCAGCAGCTCAACCGACAGCCCAGATACGCAGTATTTT. Its protein product is CASSSTDSPDTQYF.

This clonotype was detected ten times or more. The chain employs TRBV2 and TRBJ2-1; 7 bases agree with TRBD1. The germline V gene encodes CDR1 SNHLY and CDR2 FYNNEI. V was pared by 7 bases and J by 6 bases, with 6 bases of the junction left unmatched. The CDR3 has 13 residues. The CDR3 region has the DNA TGTGCCAGCACCTTAGACAGGGTCAATGAGCAGTTCTTC. Encoded protein: CASTLDRVNEQFF.

This clonotype was counted a few times. The chain has TRBV4-1 and TRBJ1-1; TRBD1 matches at 8 bases. CDR1 is MGHRA and CDR2 is YSYEKL in the germline V gene. The CDR3 runs to 18 residues. Trimming took 1 base from V and 5 from J; bases not matched to a gene: 15. The CDR3 spells CASSQGSRDRKLGTEAFF. CDR3 nucleotide sequence: TGCGCCAGCAGCCAAGGGTCCCGGGACAGGAAGTTGGGAACTGAAGCTTTCTTT.

Only a few counts were recorded for this clonotype. The chain links TRBV28 to TRBJ2-5; D is ambiguous. This CDR3 is 14 amino acids long. Germline V gene data show CDR1 as MDHEN and CDR2 as SYDVKM. Trimming cost V 3 bases and J 2 bases, with 10 bases left between them. The DNA of the CDR3 is TGTGCCAGCAGTTTTGGGCCAAAACAAGAGACCCAGTACTTC. It specifies CASSFGPKQETQYF.

There are many counts of this clonotype. The chain links TRBV15 to TRBJ2-3, with 10 positions matching TRBD2. Germline lookup yields CDR1 LNHNV and CDR2 YYDKDF (reference sequence). J lost 4 bases, V lost 0 bases, and 4 bases had no gene match. This CDR3 contains 16 residues. CDR3 amino acids: CATSRDGLAGADTQYF. The CDR3 nucleotides are TGTGCCACCAGCAGAGACGGGCTAGCGGGGGCAGATACGCAGTATTTT.

In this sample, this clonotype turned up many times. The chain combines TRBV30 with TRBJ1-1, with D perhaps TRBD1 (6 bases). The CDR3 covers 15 residues. The germline CDR1 and CDR2 sequences are GTSNPN and SVGIG (reference sequence). V was trimmed by 2 bases and J by 5 bases, leaving 18 bases between them. CDR3 DNA sequence: TGTGCCTGGAGTCAGCGCTGGGGGCGCGAGACTGAAGCTTTCTTT. Translated, it gives CAWSQRWGRETEAFF.

This chain connects TRBV7-2 to TRBJ2-1, with a weak D call TRBD2 (6 bases). V was shortened by 2 bases and J by 5 bases, with 13 bases between the two germline ends. This CDR3 comprises 15 residues. In germline, CDR1 is SGHTA, CDR2 FQGNSA. CDR3 sequence (DNA): TGTGCCAGCAGCTTATTAGCGGCGGTCAACAATGAGCAGTTCTTC. Protein sequence: CASSLLAAVNNEQFF.

This clonotype was counted ten times or more. CDR3 DNA sequence: TGTGCCACCAGTACTAGCGGGGGCCGGAACACCGGGGAGCTGTTTTTT. This gives the protein CATSTSGGRNTGELFF. This chain uses TRBV24-1 with TRBJ2-2; 11 positions match TRBD2. The length of the CDR3 is 16 residues. In germline, CDR1 is KGHDR, CDR2 SFDVKD. Trimming took 6 bases from V and 1 from J; bases not matched to a gene: 3.

This clonotype was seen at least ten times. This chain connects TRBV6-1 to TRBJ2-1, with D uncertain. The germline V gene has CDR1 MNHNS and CDR2 SASEGT. Trimming left V 7 bases short and J 5 bases short, with 12 bases between. The CDR3 length is 13 residues. DNA of the CDR3: TGTGCCAGCAAAAGAATAGCTAACAATGAGCAGTTCTTC. Amino acids: CASKRIANNEQFF.

The chain is built from TRBV27 and TRBJ2-1, with TRBD2 matching 8 bases. This CDR3 contains 16 residues. The germline V gene has CDR1 MNHEY and CDR2 SMNVEV (reference sequence). CDR3 protein: CLTMRGLAGRSNEQFF. The CDR3 DNA sequence: TGTCTAACAATGCGGGGCCTAGCGGGCCGGAGTAATGAGCAGTTCTTC.

This clonotype was found many times. CDR3 protein: CASSRDSPRNGYTF. The DNA of the CDR3 is TGTGCCAGCAGCCGGGACAGCCCAAGGAATGGCTACACCTTC. This rearrangement joins TRBV7-9 to TRBJ1-2; 7 nucleotides match TRBD1. Germline V CDR1 and CDR2: SEHNR, FQNEAQ (reference sequence). Trimming removed 5 bases from V and 6 bases from J; junction bases left unmatched: 9. This CDR3 has 14 residues.

This clonotype was seen more than once but under ten times. V gene TRBV7-9 combines with J gene TRBJ1-2; 9 nucleotides align to TRBD1. The germline gives CDR1 SEHNR, CDR2 FQNEAQ (reference sequence). V lost 10 bases, J lost 2 bases, and 14 bases stayed unmatched. There are 16 residues in the CDR3. The CDR3 loop is CATGAKGTGRNYGYTF. For the CDR3, the DNA is TGTGCCACCGGGGCAAAGGGGACAGGGAGAAACTATGGCTACACCTTC.